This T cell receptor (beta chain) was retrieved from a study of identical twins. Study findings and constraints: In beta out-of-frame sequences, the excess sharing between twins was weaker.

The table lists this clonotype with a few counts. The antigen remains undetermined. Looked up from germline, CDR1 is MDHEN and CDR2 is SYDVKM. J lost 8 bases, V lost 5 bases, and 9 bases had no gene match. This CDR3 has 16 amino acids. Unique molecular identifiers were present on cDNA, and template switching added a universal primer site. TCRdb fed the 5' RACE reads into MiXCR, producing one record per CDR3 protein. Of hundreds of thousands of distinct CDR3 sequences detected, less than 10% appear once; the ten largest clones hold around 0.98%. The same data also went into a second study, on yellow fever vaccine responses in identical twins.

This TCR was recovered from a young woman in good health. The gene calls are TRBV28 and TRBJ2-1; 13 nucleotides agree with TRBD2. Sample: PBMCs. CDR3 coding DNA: TGTGCCAGCAGTGGCTCGACTAGCGGGGGGCCCCATGAGCAGTTCTTC. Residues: CASSGSTSGGPHEQFF.